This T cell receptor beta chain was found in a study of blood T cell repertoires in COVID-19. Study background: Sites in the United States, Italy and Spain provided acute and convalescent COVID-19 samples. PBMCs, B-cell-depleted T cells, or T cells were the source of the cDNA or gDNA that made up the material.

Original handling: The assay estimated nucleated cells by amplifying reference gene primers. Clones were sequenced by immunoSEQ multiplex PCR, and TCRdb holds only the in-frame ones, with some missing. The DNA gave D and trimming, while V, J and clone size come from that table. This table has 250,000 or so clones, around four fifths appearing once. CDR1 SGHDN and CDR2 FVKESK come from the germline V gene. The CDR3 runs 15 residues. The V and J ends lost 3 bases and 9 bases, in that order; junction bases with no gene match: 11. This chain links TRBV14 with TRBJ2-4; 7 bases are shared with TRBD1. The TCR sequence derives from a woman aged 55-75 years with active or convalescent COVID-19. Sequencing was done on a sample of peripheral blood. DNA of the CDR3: TGTGCCAGCAGCCAGGCGAGTGGACAGGCGGCCATTCAGTACTTC. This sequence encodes CASSQASGQAAIQYF.